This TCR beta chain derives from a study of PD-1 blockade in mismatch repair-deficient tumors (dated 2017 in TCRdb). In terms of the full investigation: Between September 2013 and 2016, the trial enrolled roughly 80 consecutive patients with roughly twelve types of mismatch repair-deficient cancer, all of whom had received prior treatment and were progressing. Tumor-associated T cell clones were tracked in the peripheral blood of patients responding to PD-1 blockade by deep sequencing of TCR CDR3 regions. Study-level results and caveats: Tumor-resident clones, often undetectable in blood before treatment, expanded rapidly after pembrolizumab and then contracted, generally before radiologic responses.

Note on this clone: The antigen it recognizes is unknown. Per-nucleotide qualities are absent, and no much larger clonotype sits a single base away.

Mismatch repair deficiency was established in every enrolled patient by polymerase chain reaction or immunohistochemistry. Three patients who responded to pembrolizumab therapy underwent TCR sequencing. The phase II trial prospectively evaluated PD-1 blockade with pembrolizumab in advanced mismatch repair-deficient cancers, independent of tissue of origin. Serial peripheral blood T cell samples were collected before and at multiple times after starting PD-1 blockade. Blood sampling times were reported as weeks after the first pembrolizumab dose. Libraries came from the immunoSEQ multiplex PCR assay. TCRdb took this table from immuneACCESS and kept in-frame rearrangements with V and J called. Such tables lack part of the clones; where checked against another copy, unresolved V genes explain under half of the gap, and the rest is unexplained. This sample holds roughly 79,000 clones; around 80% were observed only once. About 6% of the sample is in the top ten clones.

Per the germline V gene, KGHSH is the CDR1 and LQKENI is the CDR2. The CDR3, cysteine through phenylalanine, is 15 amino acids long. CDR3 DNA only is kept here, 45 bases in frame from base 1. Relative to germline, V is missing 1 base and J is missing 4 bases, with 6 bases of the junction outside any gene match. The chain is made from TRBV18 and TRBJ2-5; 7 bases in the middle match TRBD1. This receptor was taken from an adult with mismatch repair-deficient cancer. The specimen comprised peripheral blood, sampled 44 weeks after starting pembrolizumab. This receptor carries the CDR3 CASSPQGAHRETQYF. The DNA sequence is TGTGCCAGCTCACCACAGGGGGCCCACCGAGAGACCCAGTACTTC.